The clone carrying this T cell receptor beta chain was counted once. This sample is drawn from a study of blood T cell repertoires in COVID-19. Overall study: Material from acute and convalescent COVID-19 was sourced from the United States, Italy and Spain. The cDNA or gDNA used as material had been derived from T cells, B-cell-depleted T cells, or PBMCs.

The age range of participants was about 18 to 95 years, with residence in roughly 25 US areas. Clinical histories supplied by participants themselves formed the basis of cohort assignment. Unmatched junction bases numbered 7, after V lost 5 bases and J lost 6 bases. The CDR3 is 16 residues long. CDR1 LNHDA and CDR2 SQIVND come from the germline V gene (reference sequence). Assay used: immunoSEQ multiplex PCR; TCRdb lists only in-frame clones, some missing. The sample gives about 160,000 clones, under 90% of which show up once; around 18% is in the top ten. The specimen was PBMCs or T cells enriched from blood (not recorded which). The clonotype originates from a man aged 60 to 75 who had recovered from COVID-19. The chain employs TRBV19 and TRBJ2-2; 12 bases agree with TRBD2. The CDR3 DNA reads TGTGCCAGTAGTCCTAAGACTAGCGGGGGACCCGGGGAGCTGTTTTTT. As protein: CASSPKTSGGPGELFF.